The 8 T cell receptor beta chains below come from one sample, sequenced in a study of memory CD4+ T cells and cytomegalovirus serostatus. Clones were sequenced by immunoSEQ multiplex PCR, and TCRdb holds only the in-frame ones, with some missing. Here the sample spans about 75,000 clones, around 78% being singletons. Single viable CD3+CD4+CD8-CD45RO+ cells were sorted as the memory CD4+ T cells. Sequenced input: memory CD4+ T cells from blood. These receptors were taken from an adult in good health and CMV-seropositive.

The chain has TRBV4-3 and TRBJ2-3; D remains unclear. The CDR3 sequence is 14 residues long. Trimming removed 1 base at V and 4 bases at J, with 9 bases between. Germline lookup yields CDR1 LGHNA and CDR2 YSLEER. This chain's CDR3 is CASSQGLASDTQYF. Here the CDR3 DNA reads TGCGCCAGCAGCCAAGGTCTGGCCTCAGATACGCAGTATTTT.

The V call is TRBV27, the J call TRBJ1-5; 8 bases map to TRBD1. This CDR3 spans 15 amino acids. The germline V gene encodes CDR1 MNHEY and CDR2 SMNVEV (reference sequence). Trimming took 4 bases from V and 3 from J; bases not matched to a gene: 5. The chain's CDR3 is CASSSMDRDNQPQHF. CDR3 nucleotides: TGTGCCAGCAGTTCTATGGACAGGGACAATCAGCCCCAGCATTTT.

CDR3 amino acids: CATHSTGGANVLTF. In DNA, the CDR3 is TGTGCCACCCACTCTACGGGTGGGGCCAACGTCCTGACTTTC. This chain uses TRBV19 with TRBJ2-6, with no clear D. In germline, CDR1 is LNHDA, CDR2 SQIVND (reference sequence). The CDR3 covers 14 residues. V lost 10 bases and J 3 bases, leaving 13 bases between the germline ends.

This clone is a singleton in its sample. The chain links TRBV15 to TRBJ2-7; TRBD2 aligns across 7 bases. This CDR3 has 14 residues. The germline CDR1 and CDR2 sequences are LNHNV and YYDKDF (reference sequence). Germline trimming cut 2 bases from V and 0 bases from J; bases unmatched to any gene: 1. The CDR3 DNA reads TGTGCCACCAGCAGACAGCGGGACTCCTACGAGCAGTACTTC. Protein sequence: CATSRQRDSYEQYF.

The V call is TRBV7-9, the J call TRBJ2-3; 10 nucleotides match TRBD2. The CDR3 covers 17 residues. V lost 1 base, J lost 4 bases, and 8 bases stayed unmatched. Germline V gene sequence: CDR1 SEHNR, CDR2 FQNEAQ (reference sequence). For the CDR3, the DNA is TGTGCCAGCAGCTTAGGCCCTAGCGGGAGAAGGGCAGATACGCAGTATTTT. Its protein is CASSLGPSGRRADTQYF.

The genes are TRBV5-4 and TRBJ1-2; 9 bases are a match to TRBD1. Germline V lookup: CDR1 SGHNT, CDR2 YYREEE (reference sequence). This CDR3 has 14 amino acids. Unmatched junction bases numbered 5, after V lost 0 bases and J lost 8 bases. The CDR3 sequence is CASSLDRGREGYTF. The CDR3 DNA is TGTGCCAGCAGCTTGGACAGGGGGCGCGAAGGCTACACCTTC.

This chain connects TRBV5-4 to TRBJ2-7; D is perhaps TRBD1 (6 bases). The germline V gene encodes CDR1 SGHNT and CDR2 YYREEE (reference sequence). The CDR3 runs 13 residues. V was pared by 9 bases and J by 5 bases, with 18 bases between. The CDR3 coding sequence is TGTGCCACTACCTTGGGGGCTCGTGACGAGCAGTACTTC. Translated: CATTLGARDEQYF.

The chain couples TRBV5-6 to TRBJ2-2; D is undetermined. The CDR3 runs 17 residues. V lost 4 bases to trimming and J lost 1 base, with 17 bases between them. CDR1 and CDR2 (germline): SGHDT, YYEEEE. CDR3 bases: TGTGCCAGCAGCCCTCTGCAACAGACGGTGAACACCGGGGAGCTGTTTTTT. Translation: CASSPLQQTVNTGELFF.